This TCR beta chain was observed in a study of patients and donors after allogeneic stem cell transplantation. The CDR3 spans 13 residues. Germline CDR1 is DFQATT and CDR2 is SNEGSKA (reference sequence). V gave up 4 bases and J gave up 2 bases, with 10 bases separating them. This clonotype came up many times. TCRdb reanalysed the RT-PCR reads using MiXCR and keeps one entry per CDR3 protein. The data contain approximately 430,000 distinct CDR3 sequences, 16% of them singletons. The rearrangement links TRBV20-1 to TRBJ2-3, with TRBD1 as a possible D gene (5 bases). Sequenced input: blood, either unsorted or a sorted T cell fraction (not recorded which). This TCR came from a human donor who was either an allogeneic HSCT recipient or a stem cell or donor lymphocyte infusion donor (not recorded which). It is not recorded whose cells these are; they may come from a transplant donor. For the CDR3, the DNA is TGCAGTGCTACAGACAGCCTCACAGATACGCAGTATTTT. This translates into CSATDSLTDTQYF.